These 16 T cell receptor beta chains share one sample of origin, sequenced in a study of chemoradiotherapy in HPV16-positive cancers. The repertoire was sequenced with immunoSEQ multiplex PCR; TCRdb's copy has only in-frame clones and lacks some. The sample records under 6,000 clones, 80% to 85% being singletons. The specimen was taken from a patient who underwent chemoradiotherapy. The source of these receptors is a human donor with HPV-associated anogenital cancer.

The V call is TRBV18, the J call TRBJ1-4, with unresolved D. Trimming pared 5 bases from V and 12 bases from J, leaving 16 bases between. This CDR3 has 13 residues. Per germline, CDR1 KGHSH and CDR2 LQKENI. For the CDR3, the DNA is TGTGCCAGCTCATCGCGGACGGCCTCGGAACTGTTTTTT. Its protein product is CASSSRTASELFF.

The chain employs TRBV18 and TRBJ1-2; 9 positions match TRBD1. The germline CDR1 and CDR2 sequences are KGHSH and LQKENI. CDR3 length: 13 residues. After removal of 6 bases from V and 4 bases from J, the junction contained 3 bases not matched to a gene. The DNA of the CDR3 is TGTGCCAGCTCCCCGGGACAGGGCTATGGCTACACCTTC. Translation gives CASSPGQGYGYTF. The full variable domain, with the rest looked up from reference TRBV18 and TRBJ1-2, is NAGVMQNPRHLVRRRGQEARLRCSPMKGHSHVYWYRQLPEEGLKFMVYLQKENIIDESGMPKERFSAEFPKEGPSILRIQQVVRGDSAAYFCASSPGQGYGYTFGSGTRLTVV.

The chain has TRBV11-2 and TRBJ2-1, with TRBD2 as a possible D gene (6 bases). V was clipped by 4 bases and J by 4 bases, with 23 bases between them. This CDR3 contains 18 residues. Per germline, CDR1 SGHAT and CDR2 FQNNGV. The CDR3 here is CASSSSRLGGRKYNEQFF. The CDR3 DNA is TGTGCCAGCAGCTCCTCCCGTTTGGGGGGACGGAAGTACAATGAGCAGTTCTTC. The full variable domain, its missing parts supplied by reference TRBV11-2 and TRBJ2-1, is EAGVAQSPRYKIIEKRQSVAFWCNPISGHATLYWYQQILGQGPKLLIQFQNNGVVDDSQLPKDRFSAERLKGVDSTLKIQPAKLEDSAVYLCASSSSRLGGRKYNEQFFGPGTRLTVL.

CDR3 in amino acids: CASSFSGIQTNTEAFF. The CDR3 DNA is TGTGCCAGCAGCTTTTCAGGGATCCAGACGAACACTGAAGCTTTCTTT. This chain uses TRBV7-2 with TRBJ1-1, with D tentatively TRBD1 (5 bases). Germline-derived CDR1 and CDR2 are SGHTA and FQGNSA. There are 16 residues in the CDR3. V dropped 3 bases and J dropped 1 base, with 15 bases sitting between them.

The chain uses TRBV29-1 and TRBJ2-2, with a tentative D call TRBD1 (6 bases). The CDR3 has 13 residues. From germline, CDR1 is SQVTM and CDR2 ANQGSEA. Trimming took off 6 bases at V and 6 bases at J, with 14 bases between the two ends. The CDR3 coding sequence is TGCAGCGTCGCCCGTACAGGGTCCGGGGAGCTGTTTTTT. Residues: CSVARTGSGELFF.

This clone was recorded a few times. V is TRBV21-1 and J is TRBJ1-5; TRBD1 is the table's D call and was not checked against the DNA. TRBV21-1 has pseudogene status. This CDR3 region has 16 residues. The CDR3 DNA follows: TGTGCCAGCAGCAAAGGGGACAGGGCGTTCAATCAGCCCCAGCATTTT. Translating gives CASSKGDRAFNQPQHF.

The chain recombines TRBV14 with TRBJ2-1; 9 bases map to TRBD2. This CDR3 is built from 15 residues. The J segment lost 9 bases and the V segment lost 1 base, leaving 7 bases of the junction unmatched. CDR1 and CDR2 (germline): SGHDN, FVKESK. The CDR3 reads CASSQAAGGPVEQFF. CDR3 bases: TGTGCCAGCAGCCAAGCGGCGGGGGGGCCGGTTGAGCAGTTCTTC. The complete variable domain, with remaining parts taken from reference TRBV14 and TRBJ2-1, reads EAGVTQFPSHSVIEKGQTVTLRCDPISGHDNLYWYRRVMGKEIKFLLHFVKESKQDESGMPNNRFLAERTGGTYSTLKVQPAELEDSGVYFCASSQAAGGPVEQFFGPGTRLTVL.

The chain recombines TRBV10-2 with TRBJ2-5; perhaps TRBD2 as D (6 bases). The CDR3 is made up of 12 amino acids. The germline CDR1 and CDR2 sequences are WSHSY and SAAADI. V lost 7 bases and J 5 bases, leaving 11 bases between the germline ends. CDR3 protein: CASTEGRETQYF. CDR3 in DNA: TGCGCCAGCACGGAGGGTAGGGAGACCCAGTACTTC.

The genes are TRBV30 and TRBJ1-2; 7 bases agree with TRBD1. This CDR3 is 12 amino acids long. V dropped 4 bases and J dropped 8; count of bases not matched to a gene: 7. The germline V gene has CDR1 GTSNPN and CDR2 SVGIG (reference sequence). The CDR3, as DNA: TGTGCCTGGACAGGGGGAGTCGGAGGCTACACCTTC. Translation gives CAWTGGVGGYTF.

The chain combines TRBV7-8 with TRBJ2-7; TRBD1 is a possible D gene (5 bases). There are 14 residues in the CDR3. Germline V gene data show CDR1 as SGHVS and CDR2 as FQNEAQ. Trimming removed 1 base from V and 4 bases from J, with 11 bases in between. CDR3 nucleotides: TGTGCCAGCAGCTTAGGTGCCAGGGTATACGAGCAGTACTTC. Translation: CASSLGARVYEQYF.

This chain connects TRBV11-3 to TRBJ2-5; 8 nucleotides line up with TRBD2. The CDR3 has 18 residues. The V segment lost 4 bases and the J segment 5 bases; nucleotides outside the gene matches: 18. CDR1 SGHNT and CDR2 YENEEA come from the germline V gene. The CDR3: CASSSAYGGGPFWETQYF. The CDR3 DNA reads TGTGCCAGCAGCTCCGCCTATGGCGGGGGGCCGTTTTGGGAGACCCAGTACTTC.

The rearrangement links TRBV4-3 to TRBJ2-7; D call uncertain. Per germline, CDR1 LGHNA and CDR2 YSLEER. The ends were cut back, 4 bases at V and 0 bases at J, with 7 bases in the middle. The CDR3 contains 13 residues. CDR3 sequence reads: CASSPGFSYEQYF. The CDR3 nucleotides are TGCGCCAGCAGCCCGGGTTTCTCCTACGAGCAGTACTTC.

This chain links TRBV5-4 with TRBJ1-1; 11 nucleotides line up with TRBD1. Germline CDR1 is SGHNT and CDR2 is YYREEE (reference sequence). The CDR3 contains 15 residues. After removal of 3 bases from V and 4 bases from J, the junction contained 5 bases not matched to a gene. The CDR3 here is CASSSAGTGGTEAFF. The CDR3 coding sequence is TGTGCCAGCAGCTCCGCCGGGACAGGGGGCACTGAAGCTTTCTTT.

This chain connects TRBV11-2 to TRBJ2-3; D is undetermined. Germline CDR1 is SGHAT and CDR2 is FQNNGV. The V gene lost 3 bases and the J gene lost 3 bases, with 16 bases spanning the gap. This CDR3 is 16 amino acids long. CDR3 amino acids: CASSFGFEPETDTQYF. Here the CDR3 DNA reads TGTGCCAGCAGCTTTGGGTTCGAGCCCGAGACAGATACGCAGTATTTT.

This chain joins TRBV4-3 and TRBJ2-7; maybe TRBD2 (5 bases). V lost 4 bases and J lost 0, with 16 bases in between. This CDR3 has 16 amino acids. Germline-derived CDR1 and CDR2 are LGHNA and YSLEER. Here the CDR3 reads CASSPLVDGDSYEQYF. DNA for the CDR3: TGCGCCAGCAGCCCACTAGTAGACGGGGACTCCTACGAGCAGTACTTC.

V is TRBV27 and J is TRBJ1-2, with D possibly matching TRBD1 (5 bases). CDR1 is MNHEY and CDR2 is SMNVEV in the germline V gene (reference sequence). This CDR3 comprises 15 residues. The V and J ends lost 5 bases and 4 bases respectively, with 17 bases between them. In DNA form, the CDR3 reads TGTGCCAGCAGTATCGCGGGGTACGGGACCTATGGCTACACCTTC. Translated: CASSIAGYGTYGYTF.